The 27 T cell receptor beta chains reported below all come from one sample, sequenced in a study of blood T cell repertoires in COVID-19. Some clones are missing from TCRdb's copy, which holds only in-frame ones; the method was immunoSEQ multiplex PCR. The data contain 200,000 to 300,000 clones, 80% to 90% of them singletons. The sample taken for sequencing was PBMCs or T cells enriched from blood (not recorded which). The receptors come from a man aged 45-65 years who had been exposed to COVID-19.

This clone was seen a few times. The V gene is TRBV18, the J gene TRBJ1-4, with 10 bases aligning to TRBD1. With V trimmed by 3 bases and J by 3 bases, 4 bases remained unmatched. Germline-derived CDR1 and CDR2 are KGHSH and LQKENI. This CDR3 spans 16 amino acids. The CDR3 spells CASSPLGTGANEKLFF. CDR3 in DNA: TGTGCCAGCTCACCCCTCGGGACAGGGGCTAATGAAAAACTGTTTTTT.

This clone showed up just once. The chain has TRBV24-1 and TRBJ2-3; 11 bases fit TRBD1. The junction had 19 bases not matched to a gene; V was cut back by 4 bases and J by 5 bases. The CDR3 spans 20 residues. Germline assignment: CDR1 KGHDR and CDR2 SFDVKD. The CDR3 coding sequence is TGTGCCACCAGTGACTCCGGGACAGGGGGACTACCGAGGAAGTTAGATACGCAGTATTTT. The encoded protein is CATSDSGTGGLPRKLDTQYF.

The rearrangement joins TRBV29-1 to TRBJ1-2; D is undetermined. CDR1 is SQVTM, CDR2 ANQGSEA, per germline. Trimming removed 4 bases from V and 8 bases from J, with 17 bases in between. The CDR3 sequence is 13 residues long. In nucleotides, the CDR3 is TGCAGCGTTGGACAAGCCTACGCCCGCGGCTACACCTTC. Its protein is CSVGQAYARGYTF.

This chain links TRBV28 with TRBJ1-3, with TRBD1 as a possible D gene (6 bases). Trimming pared 5 bases from V and 3 bases from J, leaving 23 bases between. The CDR3 spans 18 residues. Germline CDR1 is MDHEN and CDR2 is SYDVKM. DNA for the CDR3: TGTGCCAGCAGTCTCCCGACGGACAGTCGGGCGGTTGGAAACACCATATATTTT. Residues: CASSLPTDSRAVGNTIYF. Supplemented by reference TRBV28 and TRBJ1-3, the full variable domain reads DVKVTQSSRYLVKRTGEKVFLECVQDMDHENMFWYRQDPGLGLRLIYFSYDVKMKEKGDIPEGYSVSREKKERFSLILESASTNQTSMYLCASSLPTDSRAVGNTIYFGEGSWLTVV.

The chain combines TRBV28 with TRBJ1-6, with TRBD1 identical over 10 bases. The V gene's germline CDR1 is MDHEN and CDR2 SYDVKM. The V segment lost 5 bases and the J segment 7 bases; nucleotides outside the gene matches: 2. The CDR3 is 14 amino acids. CDR3: CASSGGQGNSPLHF. CDR3 coding DNA: TGTGCCAGCAGTGGGGGACAGGGGAATTCACCCCTCCACTTT.

This chain joins TRBV5-4 and TRBJ1-5; maybe TRBD1 (5 bases). Germline V gene data show CDR1 as SGHNT and CDR2 as YYREEE (reference sequence). The V gene lost 5 bases and the J gene lost 0 bases, with 15 bases spanning the gap. CDR3 length equals 16 residues. The CDR3 region has the DNA TGTGCCAGCAGAGGGTGGGGCAGATTTAGCAATCAGCCCCAGCATTTT. Residues: CASRGWGRFSNQPQHF.

The chain couples TRBV3-1 (or the pseudogene TRBV3-2) to TRBJ1-4; 8 bases align to TRBD1. J was trimmed by 0 bases and V by 3 bases; bases with no gene match: 6. This CDR3 contains 17 residues. Germline CDR1 and CDR2: LGHDT and YNNKEL (reference sequence). The CDR3 protein is CASSHPGQGSTNEKLFF. Written as DNA, the CDR3 is TGTGCCAGCAGCCATCCCGGACAGGGCTCAACTAATGAAAAACTGTTTTTT.

The chain is built from TRBV5-1 and TRBJ2-3; D is perhaps TRBD1 (6 bases). The CDR3 extends over 15 amino acids. Germline CDR1 and CDR2: SGHRS and YFSETQ. Trimming pared 4 bases from V and 7 bases from J, leaving 19 bases between. In nucleotides, the CDR3 is TGCGCCAGCAGCCCCGAAACAGGGCTTCTGAATACGCAGTATTTT. Translated, it gives CASSPETGLLNTQYF.

The chain employs TRBV6-5 and TRBJ2-2; tentative D call: TRBD2 (6 bases). V was trimmed by 7 bases and J by 1 base, leaving 13 bases between them. The CDR3 totals 15 residues. Germline CDR1 MNHEY, CDR2 SVGAGI. The DNA of the CDR3 is TGTGCCAGCACCGGCGGGGAGGAGAACACCGGGGAGCTGTTTTTT. Protein sequence: CASTGGEENTGELFF.

The CDR3 here is CASSSSKQVNPYEQYF. In DNA, the CDR3 is TGCGCCAGCAGCTCGTCGAAACAGGTGAACCCCTACGAGCAGTACTTC. The V gene is TRBV5-1, the J gene TRBJ2-7, with a tentative D call TRBD1 (5 bases). Deletions cut 3 bases from V and 2 bases from J, with 18 bases between. The CDR3 contains 16 residues. Germline V gives CDR1 SGHRS, CDR2 YFSETQ.

The chain has TRBV2 and TRBJ1-2; tentatively, D is TRBD1 (5 bases). Trimming removed 0 bases at V and 4 bases at J, with 15 bases between. The CDR3 consists of 16 residues. The germline V gene has CDR1 SNHLY and CDR2 FYNNEI. CDR3 sequence: CASSEAAAGSGYGYTF. CDR3 DNA sequence: TGTGCCAGCAGTGAAGCTGCGGCAGGGTCGGGCTATGGCTACACCTTC.

The V gene is TRBV7-3, the J gene TRBJ2-3, with D maybe TRBD2 (5 bases). The CDR3 is 16 amino acids. Germline CDR1 reads SGHTA; CDR2 reads FQGTGA. V shed 5 bases and J shed 1 base, with 16 bases lying between them. This CDR3 reads CASSRGAGSRTDTQYF. As DNA, the CDR3 is TGTGCCAGCAGCCGTGGTGCGGGCAGCCGCACAGATACGCAGTATTTT.

V is TRBV5-4 and J is TRBJ2-5, with a possible D match to TRBD1 (5 bases). The ends were cut back, 0 bases at V and 4 bases at J, with 7 bases in the middle. This CDR3 contains 13 residues. CDR1 is SGHNT and CDR2 is YYREEE in the germline V gene (reference sequence). The CDR3, as DNA: TGTGCCAGCAGCTTGGGTGGGGCAGAGACCCAGTACTTC. Translated: CASSLGGAETQYF.

The V gene is TRBV4-1, the J gene TRBJ1-5, with D perhaps matching TRBD1 (5 bases). This CDR3 comprises 16 residues. The germline CDR1 and CDR2 sequences are MGHRA and YSYEKL. V was pared by 0 bases and J by 2 bases, with 11 bases between. Here the CDR3 DNA reads TGCGCCAGCAGCCAAGAAATGGAAGGGGGCAATCAGCCCCAGCATTTT. This encodes CASSQEMEGGNQPQHF.

CDR3 coding DNA: TGTGCCAGCAGTCTGGGTGTGGAGGAAAAACTGTTTTTT. Its protein product is CASSLGVEEKLFF. This chain uses TRBV28 with TRBJ1-4, with D hard to call. CDR3 length: 13 residues. V was trimmed by 5 bases and J by 8 bases, leaving 12 bases between them. CDR1 and CDR2 (germline): MDHEN, SYDVKM.

J is TRBJ2-1 and V is TRBV5-1; D possibly corresponds to TRBD2 (7 bases). CDR1 SGHRS and CDR2 YFSETQ come from the germline V gene. There are 17 residues in the CDR3. V lost 3 bases and J 2 bases, leaving 18 bases between the germline ends. The CDR3 reads CASSYRVRGAPYNEQFF. CDR3 coding DNA: TGCGCCAGCAGCTATAGAGTTCGGGGGGCCCCCTACAATGAGCAGTTCTTC.

The V gene is TRBV6-5, the J gene TRBJ2-4; tentative D call: TRBD2 (6 bases). The germline CDR1 and CDR2 sequences are MNHEY and SVGAGI. V dropped 5 bases and J dropped 7 bases, with 15 bases sitting between them. This CDR3 has 14 amino acids. This chain's CDR3 is CASSRQTGDNIQYF. In DNA, the CDR3 is TGTGCCAGCAGTCGACAGACGGGGGATAACATTCAGTACTTC.

This clone occurred once. This chain connects TRBV30 to TRBJ1-6; tentatively, D is TRBD1 (5 bases). CDR1 GTSNPN and CDR2 SVGIG come from the germline V gene (reference sequence). The CDR3 runs 14 residues. The V gene lost 0 bases and the J gene lost 3 bases, with 6 bases spanning the gap. Here the CDR3 DNA reads TGTGCCTGGAGTGTCACAGGCTATAATTCACCCCTCCACTTT. Its translation is CAWSVTGYNSPLHF. The full variable domain, rest sourced from reference TRBV30 and TRBJ1-6, is SQTIHQWPATLVQPVGSPLSLECTVEGTSNPNLYWYRQAAGRGLQLLFYSVGIGQISSEVPQNLSASRPQDRQFILSSKKLLLSDSGFYLCAWSVTGYNSPLHFGNGTRLTVT.

This sequence joins TRBV27 and TRBJ1-4, with TRBD1 identical over 7 bases. The length of the CDR3 is 15 residues. Germline V gene sequence: CDR1 MNHEY, CDR2 SMNVEV (reference sequence). J lost 13 bases, V lost 5 bases, and 16 bases had no gene match. The CDR3 region has the DNA TGTGCCAGCAGTCCTTGGGACAGCTCAGTTTTACGACTGTTTTTT. This encodes CASSPWDSSVLRLFF.

The chain uses TRBV7-2 and TRBJ2-3; D is ambiguous. V lost 6 bases and J 5 bases, leaving 12 bases between the germline ends. The CDR3 runs to 13 residues. Germline values: CDR1 SGHTA, CDR2 FQGNSA. The CDR3 region is CASSWSMIDTQYF. In nucleotides, the CDR3 is TGTGCCAGCAGTTGGAGTATGATAGATACGCAGTATTTT.

This sequence joins TRBV5-1 and TRBJ2-3, with 8 bases that match TRBD1. Germline CDR1 SGHRS, CDR2 YFSETQ. The CDR3 runs 16 residues. With 3 bases clipped from V and 3 bases from J, the junction kept 9 bases outside the gene matches. The DNA of the CDR3 is TGCGCCAGCAGCTGGCAGGACAGGGATCGAACAGATACGCAGTATTTT. It yields the protein CASSWQDRDRTDTQYF. Looking up the rest from reference TRBV5-1 and TRBJ2-3 gives the full variable domain: KAGVTQTPRYLIKTRGQQVTLSCSPISGHRSVSWYQQTPGQGLQFLFEYFSETQRNKGNFPGRFSGRQFSNSRSEMNVSTLELGDSALYLCASSWQDRDRTDTQYFGPGTRLTVL.

The CDR3 sequence: CASSPQGTGEQYF. The CDR3 nucleotides are TGTGCCAGCAGTCCCCAGGGTACGGGCGAGCAGTACTTC. V is TRBV28 and J is TRBJ2-7; possibly TRBD1 for D (5 bases). The CDR3 covers 13 residues. V lost 5 bases and J 6 bases, leaving 14 bases between the germline ends. Germline CDR1 is MDHEN and CDR2 is SYDVKM.

The chain couples TRBV11-3 to TRBJ1-1, with D possibly matching TRBD1 (5 bases). This CDR3 contains 15 residues. In germline, CDR1 is SGHNT, CDR2 YENEEA. Trimming left V 7 bases short and J 3 bases short, with 18 bases between. The chain's CDR3 is CASTPGFEYDTEAFF. The CDR3 region has the DNA TGTGCCAGCACCCCAGGGTTCGAGTATGACACTGAAGCTTTCTTT. Full variable domain (rest looked up from reference TRBV11-3 and TRBJ1-1): EAGVVQSPRYKIIEKKQPVAFWCNPISGHNTLYWYLQNLGQGPELLIRYENEEAVDDSQLPKDRFSAERLKGVDSTLKIQPAELGDSAVYLCASTPGFEYDTEAFFGQGTRLTVV.

This chain uses TRBV11-2 with TRBJ2-5; D gene uncertain. V dropped 0 bases and J dropped 5 bases, with 7 bases sitting between them. The V gene's germline CDR1 is SGHAT and CDR2 FQNNGV. CDR3 length: 13 residues. CDR3: CASSLDLSETQYF. The CDR3 region has the DNA TGTGCCAGCAGCTTAGATCTGTCGGAGACCCAGTACTTC.

This rearrangement joins TRBV11-3 to TRBJ1-2; D not certain. Germline values: CDR1 SGHNT, CDR2 YENEEA. Trimming removed 0 bases at V and 5 bases at J, with 7 bases between. This CDR3 spans 13 amino acids. The CDR3 coding sequence is TGTGCCAGCAGCTTAGATCCGGAGTATGGCTACACCTTC. Translated: CASSLDPEYGYTF.

The genes are TRBV10-3 and TRBJ1-2; D remains ambiguous. Trimming left V 4 bases short and J 8 bases short, with 14 bases between. CDR1 and CDR2 (germline): ENHRY, SYGVKD. This CDR3 comprises 13 residues. CDR3: CAISARGEPGYTF. CDR3 bases: TGTGCCATCAGTGCACGAGGAGAGCCCGGCTACACCTTC.

The gene calls are TRBV5-5 and TRBJ1-6, with TRBD1 as a possible D gene (5 bases). The germline V and J ends were trimmed by 6 bases and 13 bases, with 17 bases remaining between them. CDR3 size: 13 residues. CDR1 is SGHKS, CDR2 YYEKEE, per germline (reference sequence). The CDR3 reads CASNPALGRPLHF. CDR3 sequence (DNA): TGTGCCAGCAACCCGGCGTTGGGGCGGCCCCTCCACTTT.